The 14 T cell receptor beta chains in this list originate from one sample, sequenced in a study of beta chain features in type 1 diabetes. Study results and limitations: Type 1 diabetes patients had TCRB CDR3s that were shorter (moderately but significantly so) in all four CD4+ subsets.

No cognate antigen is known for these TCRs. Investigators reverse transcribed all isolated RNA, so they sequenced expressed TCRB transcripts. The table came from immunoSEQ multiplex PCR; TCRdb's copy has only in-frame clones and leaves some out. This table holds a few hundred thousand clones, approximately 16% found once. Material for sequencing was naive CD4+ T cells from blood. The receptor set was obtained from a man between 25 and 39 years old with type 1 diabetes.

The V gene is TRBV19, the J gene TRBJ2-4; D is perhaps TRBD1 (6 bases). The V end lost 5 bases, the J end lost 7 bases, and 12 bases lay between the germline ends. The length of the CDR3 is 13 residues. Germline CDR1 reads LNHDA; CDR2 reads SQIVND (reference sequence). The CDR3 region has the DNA TGTGCCAGTAGTCAGCCAGGGGCTAACATTCAGTACTTC. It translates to CASSQPGANIQYF.

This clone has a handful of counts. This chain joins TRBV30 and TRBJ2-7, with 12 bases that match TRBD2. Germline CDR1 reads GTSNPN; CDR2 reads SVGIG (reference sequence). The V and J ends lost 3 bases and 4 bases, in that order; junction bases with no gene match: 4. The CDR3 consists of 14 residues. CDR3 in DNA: TGTGCCTGGAGGGCTAGCGGGAGGGCGTACGAGCAGTACTTC. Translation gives CAWRASGRAYEQYF. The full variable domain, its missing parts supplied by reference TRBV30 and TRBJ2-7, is SQTIHQWPATLVQPVGSPLSLECTVEGTSNPNLYWYRQAAGRGLQLLFYSVGIGQISSEVPQNLSASRPQDRQFILSSKKLLLSDSGFYLCAWRASGRAYEQYFGPGTRLTVT.

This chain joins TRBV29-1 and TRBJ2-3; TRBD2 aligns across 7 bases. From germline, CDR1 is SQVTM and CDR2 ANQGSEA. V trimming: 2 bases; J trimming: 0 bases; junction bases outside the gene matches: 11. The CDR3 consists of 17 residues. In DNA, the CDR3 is TGCAGCGTTGAACCCCTGGGACTAACGACTAGCACAGATACGCAGTATTTT. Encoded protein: CSVEPLGLTTSTDTQYF.

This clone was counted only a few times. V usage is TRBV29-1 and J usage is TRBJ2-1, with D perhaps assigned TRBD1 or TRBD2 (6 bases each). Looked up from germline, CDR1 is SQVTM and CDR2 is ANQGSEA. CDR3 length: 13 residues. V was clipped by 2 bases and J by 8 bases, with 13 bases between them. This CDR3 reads CSVELGGPDEQFF. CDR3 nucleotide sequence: TGCAGCGTTGAACTCGGGGGCCCTGATGAGCAGTTCTTC.

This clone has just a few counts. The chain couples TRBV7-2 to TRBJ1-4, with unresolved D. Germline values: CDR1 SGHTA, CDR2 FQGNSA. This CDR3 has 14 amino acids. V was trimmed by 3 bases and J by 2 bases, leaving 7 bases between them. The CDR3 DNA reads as TGTGCCAGCAGCTTCCGGGTGACTAATGAAAAACTGTTTTTT. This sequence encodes CASSFRVTNEKLFF.

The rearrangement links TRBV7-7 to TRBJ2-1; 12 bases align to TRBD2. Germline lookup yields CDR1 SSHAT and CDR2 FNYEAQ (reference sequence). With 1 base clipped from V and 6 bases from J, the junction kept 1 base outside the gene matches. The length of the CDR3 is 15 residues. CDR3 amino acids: CASSLGLAGVNEQFF. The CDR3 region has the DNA TGTGCCAGCAGCTTAGGACTAGCGGGAGTCAATGAGCAGTTCTTC.

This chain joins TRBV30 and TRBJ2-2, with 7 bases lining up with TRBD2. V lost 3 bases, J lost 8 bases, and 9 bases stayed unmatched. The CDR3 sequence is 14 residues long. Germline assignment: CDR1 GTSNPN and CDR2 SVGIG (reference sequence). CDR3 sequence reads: CAWRDTSDVGELFF. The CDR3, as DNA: TGTGCCTGGAGGGACACTAGCGACGTAGGGGAGCTGTTTTTT.

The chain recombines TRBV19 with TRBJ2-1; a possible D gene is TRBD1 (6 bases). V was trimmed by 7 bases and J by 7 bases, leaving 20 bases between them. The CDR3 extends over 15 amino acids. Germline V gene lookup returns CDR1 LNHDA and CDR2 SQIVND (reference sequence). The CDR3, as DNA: TGTGCCAGTAACATCCCAGAGGGAACAGGGAATGAGCAGTTCTTC. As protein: CASNIPEGTGNEQFF.

The CDR3, as DNA: TGTGCCAGCAGCGAGGAAGGGGAGCAGTTCTTC. Its protein is CASSEEGEQFF. The chain is built from TRBV9 and TRBJ2-1; D is unresolved. CDR3 length equals 11 residues. Germline V gene lookup returns CDR1 SGDLS and CDR2 YYNGEE. V was clipped by 3 bases and J by 10 bases, with 8 bases between them.

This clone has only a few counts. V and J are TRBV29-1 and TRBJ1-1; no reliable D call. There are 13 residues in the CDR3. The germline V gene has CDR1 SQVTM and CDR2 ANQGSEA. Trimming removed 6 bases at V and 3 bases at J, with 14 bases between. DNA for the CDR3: TGCAGCGTGAAGGGCCTTAGGGACACTGAAGCTTTCTTT. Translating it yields CSVKGLRDTEAFF.

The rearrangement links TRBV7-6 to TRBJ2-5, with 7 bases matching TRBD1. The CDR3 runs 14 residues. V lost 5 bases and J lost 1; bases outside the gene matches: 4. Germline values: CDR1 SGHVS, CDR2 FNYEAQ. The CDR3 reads CASSPRQGQETQYF. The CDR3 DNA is TGTGCCAGCAGCCCCAGACAGGGCCAAGAGACCCAGTACTTC.

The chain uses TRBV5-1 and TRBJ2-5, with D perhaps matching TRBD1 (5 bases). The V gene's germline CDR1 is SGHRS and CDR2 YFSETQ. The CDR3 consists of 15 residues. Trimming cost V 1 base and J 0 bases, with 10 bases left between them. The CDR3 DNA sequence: TGCGCCAGCAGCTTGATAGGGGTGGACCAAGAGACCCAGTACTTC. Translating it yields CASSLIGVDQETQYF.

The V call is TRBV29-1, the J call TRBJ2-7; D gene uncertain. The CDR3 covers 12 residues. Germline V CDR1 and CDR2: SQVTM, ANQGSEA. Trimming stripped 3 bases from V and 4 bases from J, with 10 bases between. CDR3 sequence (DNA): TGCAGCGTTGAGACTCAGCTGTACGAGCAGTACTTC. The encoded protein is CSVETQLYEQYF.

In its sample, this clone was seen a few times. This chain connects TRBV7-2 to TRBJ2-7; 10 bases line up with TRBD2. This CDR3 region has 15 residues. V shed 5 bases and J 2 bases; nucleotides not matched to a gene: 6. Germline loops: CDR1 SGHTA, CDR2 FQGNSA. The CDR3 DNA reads TGTGCCAGCAGCCGAGCCGGACTAGCGGCCTACGAGCAGTACTTC. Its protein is CASSRAGLAAYEQYF.